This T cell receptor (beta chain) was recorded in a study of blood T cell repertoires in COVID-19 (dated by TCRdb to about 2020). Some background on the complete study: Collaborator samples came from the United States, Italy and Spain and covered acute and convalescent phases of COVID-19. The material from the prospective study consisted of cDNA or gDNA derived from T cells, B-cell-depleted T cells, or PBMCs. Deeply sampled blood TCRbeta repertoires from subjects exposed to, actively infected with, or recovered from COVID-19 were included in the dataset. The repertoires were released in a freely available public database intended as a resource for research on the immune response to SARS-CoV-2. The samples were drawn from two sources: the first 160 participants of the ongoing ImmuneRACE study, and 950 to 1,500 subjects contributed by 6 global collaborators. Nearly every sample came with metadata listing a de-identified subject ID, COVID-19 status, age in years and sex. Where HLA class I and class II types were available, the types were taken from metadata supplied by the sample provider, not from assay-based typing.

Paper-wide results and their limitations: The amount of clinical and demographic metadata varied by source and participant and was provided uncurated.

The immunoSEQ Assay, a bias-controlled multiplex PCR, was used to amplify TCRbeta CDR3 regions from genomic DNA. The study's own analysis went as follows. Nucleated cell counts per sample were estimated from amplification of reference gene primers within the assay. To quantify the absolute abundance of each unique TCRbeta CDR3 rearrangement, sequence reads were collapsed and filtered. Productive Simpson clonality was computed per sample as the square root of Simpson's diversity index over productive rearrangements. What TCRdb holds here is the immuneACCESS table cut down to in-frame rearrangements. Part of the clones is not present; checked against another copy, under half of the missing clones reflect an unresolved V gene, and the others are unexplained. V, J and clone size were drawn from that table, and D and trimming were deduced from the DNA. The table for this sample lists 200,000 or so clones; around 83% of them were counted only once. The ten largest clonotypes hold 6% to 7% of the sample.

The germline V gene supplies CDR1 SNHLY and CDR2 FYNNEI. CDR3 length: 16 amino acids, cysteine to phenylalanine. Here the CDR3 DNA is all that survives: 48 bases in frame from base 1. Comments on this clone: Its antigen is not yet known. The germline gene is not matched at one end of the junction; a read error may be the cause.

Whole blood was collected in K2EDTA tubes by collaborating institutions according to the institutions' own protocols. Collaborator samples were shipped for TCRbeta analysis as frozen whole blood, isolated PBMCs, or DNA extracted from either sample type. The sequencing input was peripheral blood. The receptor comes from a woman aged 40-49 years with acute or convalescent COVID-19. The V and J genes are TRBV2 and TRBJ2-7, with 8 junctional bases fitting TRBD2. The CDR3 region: CARRFSLAGGSYEQYF. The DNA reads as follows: TGTGCCCGCAGGTTTTCCCTAGCGGGCGGCTCCTACGAGCAGTACTTC.